This T cell receptor beta chain was documented in a study of blood T cell repertoires in COVID-19. Across the whole study: Material from acute and convalescent COVID-19 was sourced from the United States, Italy and Spain.

Source study methods: It was from reference gene primer amplification that nucleated cell counts were estimated. Clones were read by immunoSEQ multiplex PCR, and TCRdb kept only the in-frame ones, dropping some. V and J calls and clone size are those listed in that table; D and trimming were worked out from the DNA. The top ten hold 4% to 5.5% of the sample, which has tens of thousands of clones, roughly 84% seen once. Germline V gene sequence: CDR1 MNHEY, CDR2 SVGEGT. Trimming stripped 1 base from V and 0 bases from J, with 4 bases between. The CDR3 is made up of 15 amino acids. The rearrangement links TRBV6-2 or TRBV6-3 to TRBJ2-6; D remains ambiguous. The source is a man aged 50 or older with active COVID-19. Sequencing was carried out using peripheral blood. The CDR3 loop is CASSYWSSGANVLTF. The DNA for the CDR3 is TGTGCCAGCAGTTACTGGAGCTCTGGGGCCAACGTCCTGACTTTC.